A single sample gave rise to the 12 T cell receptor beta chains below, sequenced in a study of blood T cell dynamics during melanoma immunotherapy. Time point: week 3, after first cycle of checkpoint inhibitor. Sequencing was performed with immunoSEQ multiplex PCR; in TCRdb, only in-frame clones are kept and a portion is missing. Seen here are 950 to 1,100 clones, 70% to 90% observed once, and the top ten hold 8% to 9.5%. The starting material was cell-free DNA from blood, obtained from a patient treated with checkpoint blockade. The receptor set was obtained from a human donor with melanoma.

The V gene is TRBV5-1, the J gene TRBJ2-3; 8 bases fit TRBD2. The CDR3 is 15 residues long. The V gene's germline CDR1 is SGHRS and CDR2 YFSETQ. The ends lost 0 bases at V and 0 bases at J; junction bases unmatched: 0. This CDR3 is CASSLASGSTDTQYF. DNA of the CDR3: TGCGCCAGCAGCTTGGCTAGCGGGAGCACAGATACGCAGTATTTT.

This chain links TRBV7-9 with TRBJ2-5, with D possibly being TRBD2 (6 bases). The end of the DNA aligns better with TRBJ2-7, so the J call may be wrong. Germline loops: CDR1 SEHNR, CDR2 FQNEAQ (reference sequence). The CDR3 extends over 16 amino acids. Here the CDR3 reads CASSRGHGSSFVEQYF. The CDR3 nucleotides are TGTGCCAGCAGCCGAGGCCACGGGAGTTCTTTCGTCGAGCAGTACTTC.

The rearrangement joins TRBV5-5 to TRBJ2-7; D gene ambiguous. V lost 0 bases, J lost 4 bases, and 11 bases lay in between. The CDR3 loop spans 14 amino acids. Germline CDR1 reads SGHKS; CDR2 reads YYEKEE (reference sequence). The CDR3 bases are TGTGCCAGCAGCTTGGAGGTGCCTCAATACGAGCAGTACTTC. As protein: CASSLEVPQYEQYF.

CDR3 nucleotide sequence: TGCGCCAGCAGCTTGGGGGGCAGCGGGAGATTCGGAGAGACCCAGTACTTC. Its protein is CASSLGGSGRFGETQYF. The chain combines TRBV5-1 with TRBJ2-5; 8 positions match TRBD2. CDR1 is SGHRS, CDR2 YFSETQ, per germline. The V gene end was trimmed by 0 bases and the J gene end by 4 bases; junction bases not matched to a gene: 11. The CDR3 is made up of 17 amino acids.

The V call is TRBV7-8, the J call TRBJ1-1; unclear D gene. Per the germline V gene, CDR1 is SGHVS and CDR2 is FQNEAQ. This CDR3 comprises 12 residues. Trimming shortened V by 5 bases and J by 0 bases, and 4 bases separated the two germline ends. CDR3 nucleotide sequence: TGTGCCAGCAGCGCGTTGAACACTGAAGCTTTCTTT. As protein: CASSALNTEAFF.

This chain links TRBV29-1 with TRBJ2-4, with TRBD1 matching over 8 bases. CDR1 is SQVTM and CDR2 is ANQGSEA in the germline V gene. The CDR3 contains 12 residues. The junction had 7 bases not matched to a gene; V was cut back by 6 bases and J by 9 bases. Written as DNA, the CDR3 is TGCAGCGTAACGACAGGGGAATTCATTCAGTACTTC. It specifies CSVTTGEFIQYF.

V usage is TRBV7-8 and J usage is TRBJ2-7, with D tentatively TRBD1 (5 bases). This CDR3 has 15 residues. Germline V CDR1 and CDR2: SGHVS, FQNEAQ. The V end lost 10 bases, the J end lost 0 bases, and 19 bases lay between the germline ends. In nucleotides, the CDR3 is TGTGCCACGTCGACCCAGGGTGTAATCTCCTACGAGCAGTACTTC. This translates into CATSTQGVISYEQYF. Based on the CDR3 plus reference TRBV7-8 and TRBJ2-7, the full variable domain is GAGVSQSPRYKVAKRGQDVALRCDPISGHVSLFWYQQALGQGPEFLTYFQNEAQLDKSGLPSDRFFAERPEGSVSTLKIQRTQQEDSAVYLCATSTQGVISYEQYFGPGTRLTVT.

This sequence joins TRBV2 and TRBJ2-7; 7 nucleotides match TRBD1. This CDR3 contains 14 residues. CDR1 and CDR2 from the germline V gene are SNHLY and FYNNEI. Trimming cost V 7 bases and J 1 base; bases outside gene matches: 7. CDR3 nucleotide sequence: TGTGCCAGCACCTTGGACAGGTTTTCCTACGAGCAGTACTTC. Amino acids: CASTLDRFSYEQYF.

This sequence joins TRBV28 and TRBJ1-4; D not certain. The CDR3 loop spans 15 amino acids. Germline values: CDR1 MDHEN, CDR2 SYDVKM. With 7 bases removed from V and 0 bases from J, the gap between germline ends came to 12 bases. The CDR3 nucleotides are TGTGCCAGCAACCCAATCAGTACAACTAATGAAAAACTGTTTTTT. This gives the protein CASNPISTTNEKLFF. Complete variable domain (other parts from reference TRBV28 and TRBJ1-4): DVKVTQSSRYLVKRTGEKVFLECVQDMDHENMFWYRQDPGLGLRLIYFSYDVKMKEKGDIPEGYSVSREKKERFSLILESASTNQTSMYLCASNPISTTNEKLFFGSGTQLSVL.

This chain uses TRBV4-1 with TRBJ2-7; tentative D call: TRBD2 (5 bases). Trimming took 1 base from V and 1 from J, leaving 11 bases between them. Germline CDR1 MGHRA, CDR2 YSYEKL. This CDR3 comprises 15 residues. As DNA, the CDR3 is TGCGCCAGCAGCCAAGGGGCGGGCCCATCCTACGAGCAGTACTTC. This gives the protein CASSQGAGPSYEQYF.

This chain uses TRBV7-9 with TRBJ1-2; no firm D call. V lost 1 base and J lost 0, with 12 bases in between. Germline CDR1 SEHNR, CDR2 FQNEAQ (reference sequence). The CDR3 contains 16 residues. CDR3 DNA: TGTGCCAGCAGCTTAGGGGTGGCAATAGCTAACTATGGCTACACCTTC. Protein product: CASSLGVAIANYGYTF.

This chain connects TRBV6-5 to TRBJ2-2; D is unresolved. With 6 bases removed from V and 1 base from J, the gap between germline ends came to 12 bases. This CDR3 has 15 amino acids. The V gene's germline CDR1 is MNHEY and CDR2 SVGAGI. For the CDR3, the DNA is TGTGCCAGCAGACCAATCTGGGGGAACACCGGGGAGCTGTTTTTT. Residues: CASRPIWGNTGELFF.